Following are 20 T cell receptor beta chains from one sample sequenced in a study of T-cell memory formation after mild COVID-19. MiXCR, run by TCRdb on the 5' RACE reads, gives a single entry per CDR3 protein. Here the sample spans about 270,000 distinct CDR3 sequences, roughly 17% being singletons. The sequencing sample was made of PBMCs or a T cell subset sorted from them (not recorded which). The receptors derive from a man in his late teens or twenties who had mild COVID-19 (a few samples of this study predate the infection). Cell type and time point are not known.

The chain uses TRBV7-2 and TRBJ1-5; D is unresolved. The germline V and J ends were trimmed by 5 bases and 6 bases, with 17 bases remaining between them. Germline assignment: CDR1 SGHTA and CDR2 FQGNSA. The CDR3 loop spans 15 amino acids. The CDR3 region is CASSPAEYGGQPQHF. DNA of the CDR3: TGTGCCAGCAGCCCCGCGGAGTATGGCGGTCAGCCCCAGCATTTT.

The chain couples TRBV7-3 to TRBJ1-1, with a possible D match to TRBD1 (5 bases). CDR1 is SGHTA and CDR2 is FQGTGA in the germline V gene. V lost 3 bases to trimming and J lost 3 bases, with 8 bases between them. There are 13 residues in the CDR3. The CDR3: CASSLTEYTEAFF. CDR3 nucleotides: TGTGCCAGCAGCTTGACAGAGTACACTGAAGCTTTCTTT.

The sample holds a few counts of this clonotype. The gene calls are TRBV5-1 and TRBJ2-1; no clear D. V was shortened by 6 bases and J by 5 bases, with 6 bases between the two germline ends. CDR1 is SGHRS and CDR2 is YFSETQ in the germline V gene. This CDR3 has 11 amino acids. The CDR3 is CASTENNEQFF. CDR3 coding DNA: TGCGCCAGCACCGAAAACAATGAGCAGTTCTTC.

V and J are TRBV7-2 and TRBJ1-2; the D gene is possibly TRBD1 (6 bases). The germline V and J ends were trimmed by 1 base and 2 bases, with 14 bases remaining between them. CDR3 length: 16 residues. Per the germline V gene, CDR1 is SGHTA and CDR2 is FQGNSA. The CDR3 loop is CASSLVSRGPNYGYTF. The CDR3, as DNA: TGTGCCAGCAGCTTAGTAAGCCGGGGGCCGAACTATGGCTACACCTTC.

With regard to this clonotype: An end of the junction does not agree with germline; a read error may underlie this. In DNA form, the CDR3 reads TGTGCTAGCAGCTTAGAGGGATTCCCAGATACGCAGTATTTT. It yields the protein CASSLEGFPDTQYF. The genes are TRBV7-7 and TRBJ2-3, with TRBD2 as a possible D gene (5 bases). Per the germline V gene, CDR1 is SSHAT and CDR2 is FNYEAQ (reference sequence). The CDR3 totals 14 residues. The variable domain in full, with the rest retrieved from reference TRBV7-7 and TRBJ2-3, is GAGVSQSPRYKVTKRGQDVTLRCDPISSHATLYWYQQALGQGPEFLTYFNYEAQPDKSGLPSDRFSAERPEGSISTLTIQRTEQRDSAMYRCASSLEGFPDTQYFGPGTRLTVL.

At least ten counts were recorded for this clonotype. CDR3 amino acids: CASSQRDRSKETQYF. Here the CDR3 DNA reads TGTGCCAGCAGCCAGCGGGACAGGTCCAAAGAGACCCAGTACTTC. The chain is built from TRBV4-2 and TRBJ2-5, with 8 bases fitting TRBD1. This CDR3 has 15 residues. With 3 bases clipped from V and 3 bases from J, the junction kept 6 bases outside the gene matches. The germline V gene has CDR1 LGHNA and CDR2 YNFKEQ.

This clonotype was seen more than once but under ten times. The chain carries TRBV20-1 and TRBJ2-1, with 7 bases lining up with TRBD2. CDR1 is DFQATT and CDR2 is SNEGSKA in the germline V gene (reference sequence). The CDR3 runs 15 residues. V dropped 3 bases and J dropped 7; count of bases not matched to a gene: 12. CDR3 nucleotide sequence: TGCAGTGCTAGGAGAGGCGCGGGGGAGGGGAATGAGCAGTTCTTC. Translating gives CSARRGAGEGNEQFF.

In this sample, this clonotype turned up a few times. The chain uses TRBV7-9 and TRBJ2-3; D is unclear. CDR3 length equals 13 residues. V was trimmed by 6 bases and J by 5 bases, leaving 12 bases between them. CDR1 is SEHNR and CDR2 is FQNEAQ in the germline V gene (reference sequence). CDR3 in amino acids: CASRTSGIDTQYF. The DNA of the CDR3 is TGTGCCAGCAGAACCAGTGGTATAGATACGCAGTATTTT. Together with reference TRBV7-9 and TRBJ2-3, the CDR3 gives the full variable domain: DTGVSQNPRHKITKRGQNVTFRCDPISEHNRLYWYRQTLGQGPEFLTYFQNEAQLEKSRLLSDRFSAERPKGSFSTLEIQRTEQGDSAMYLCASRTSGIDTQYFGPGTRLTVL.

The rearrangement uses TRBV10-3 and TRBJ1-2, with D tentatively TRBD1 (5 bases). CDR3 size: 14 residues. V was clipped by 2 bases and J by 1 base, with 8 bases between them. CDR1 and CDR2 (germline): ENHRY, SYGVKD. The CDR3 DNA follows: TGTGCCATCAGTGAGCAGGGCGGTAACTATGGCTACACCTTC. It translates to CAISEQGGNYGYTF.

The chain employs TRBV29-1 and TRBJ1-2, with D possibly matching TRBD1 (6 bases). The CDR3 length is 14 residues. Trimming took 7 bases from V and 12 from J, leaving 27 bases between them. Germline CDR1 SQVTM, CDR2 ANQGSEA. The CDR3 sequence: CSAVWGQGRTQDTF. The CDR3 DNA reads TGCAGCGCTGTTTGGGGGCAGGGACGGACTCAGGACACCTTC.

The rearrangement links TRBV4-3 to TRBJ2-7; D ambiguous. V lost 1 base and J 2 bases, leaving 12 bases between the germline ends. The length of the CDR3 is 15 residues. Per the germline V gene, CDR1 is LGHNA and CDR2 is YSLEER. The CDR3 DNA follows: TGCGCCAGCAGCCAAGGGGTAGCCCCAGCCTACGAGCAGTACGTC. Amino acids: CASSQGVAPAYEQYV.

The CDR3 reads CASSPSLRGSPLHF. DNA for the CDR3: TGTGCCAGCAGCCCTTCCCTGAGGGGGTCACCCCTCCACTTT. The gene calls are TRBV3-1 and TRBJ1-6, with D possibly being TRBD1 (6 bases). CDR1 and CDR2 (germline): LGHDT, YNNKEL (reference sequence). The CDR3 length is 14 residues. V lost 4 bases to trimming and J lost 10 bases, with 14 bases between them. Based on the CDR3 plus reference TRBV3-1 and TRBJ1-6, the full variable domain is DTAVSQTPKYLVTQMGNDKSIKCEQNLGHDTMYWYKQDSKKFLKIMFSYNNKELIINETVPNRFSPKSPDKAHLNLHINSLELGDSAVYFCASSPSLRGSPLHFGNGTRLTVT.

The V gene is TRBV7-2, the J gene TRBJ2-2; TRBD1 matches 7 bases. The CDR3 runs 17 residues. Per germline, CDR1 SGHTA and CDR2 FQGNSA. J was trimmed by 3 bases and V by 3 bases; bases with no gene match: 10. The CDR3 loop is CASSLGDSSFHTGELFF. The CDR3 DNA sequence: TGTGCCAGCAGCTTGGGGGACAGCTCGTTTCACACCGGGGAGCTGTTTTTT.

The table lists this clonotype with a few counts. The chain links TRBV5-6 to TRBJ1-1, with unresolved D. Between the trimmed V and J ends, which lost 4 bases and 1 base, there was a span of 11 bases. Germline CDR1 and CDR2: SGHDT and YYEEEE. The CDR3 consists of 14 residues. CDR3 DNA sequence: TGTGCCAGCAGCAAAGGACTCGGGAACACTGAAGCTTTCTTT. The encoded protein is CASSKGLGNTEAFF.

This chain uses TRBV19 with TRBJ1-1; TRBD1 might be the D (5 bases). In germline, CDR1 is LNHDA, CDR2 SQIVND (reference sequence). The CDR3 is 16 amino acids. The V gene lost 7 bases and the J gene lost 4 bases, with 22 bases spanning the gap. CDR3 coding DNA: TGTGCCAGTACCACGATCCACGTGGGGGGGGTCACTGAAGCTTTCTTT. This gives the protein CASTTIHVGGVTEAFF.

V usage is TRBV6-2 or TRBV6-3 and J usage is TRBJ2-1, with D unclear. V lost 2 bases to trimming and J lost 4 bases, with 12 bases between them. There are 15 residues in the CDR3. Germline loops: CDR1 MNHEY, CDR2 SVGEGT. CDR3 protein: CASSYTSAGYNEQFF. The CDR3 coding sequence is TGTGCCAGCAGTTACACCTCGGCCGGATACAATGAGCAGTTCTTC.

This chain links TRBV7-9 with TRBJ1-5; D is possibly TRBD1 (6 bases). Germline V gene lookup returns CDR1 SEHNR and CDR2 FQNEAQ (reference sequence). Trimming took 5 bases from V and 7 from J, leaving 12 bases between them. CDR3 length equals 13 residues. The CDR3 reads CASSLTGKQPQHF. The CDR3, as DNA: TGTGCCAGCAGCCTCACAGGGAAACAGCCCCAGCATTTT.

V is TRBV7-9 and J is TRBJ2-2, with 8 bases identical to TRBD1. Unmatched junction bases numbered 6, after V lost 3 bases and J lost 0 bases. The germline gives CDR1 SEHNR, CDR2 FQNEAQ (reference sequence). CDR3 length equals 17 residues. The CDR3 loop reads CASSFGTGGANTGELFF. The CDR3 DNA reads as TGTGCCAGCAGCTTCGGGACAGGCGGAGCGAACACCGGGGAGCTGTTTTTT. Combining the CDR3 with reference TRBV7-9 and TRBJ2-2 gives the whole variable domain DTGVSQNPRHKITKRGQNVTFRCDPISEHNRLYWYRQTLGQGPEFLTYFQNEAQLEKSRLLSDRFSAERPKGSFSTLEIQRTEQGDSAMYLCASSFGTGGANTGELFFGEGSRLTVL.

A few counts support this clonotype. The chain links TRBV20-1 to TRBJ1-5, with D tentatively TRBD1 (5 bases). The CDR3 covers 14 residues. Germline V lookup: CDR1 DFQATT, CDR2 SNEGSKA (reference sequence). Trimming left V 6 bases short and J 2 bases short, with 14 bases between. CDR3 region: CSAGRMGGNQPQHF. As DNA, the CDR3 is TGCAGTGCCGGCCGAATGGGGGGCAATCAGCCCCAGCATTTT.

The sample holds a few counts of this clonotype. The J gene is TRBJ1-6, the V gene TRBV7-2; 7 bases agree with TRBD1. Per germline, CDR1 SGHTA and CDR2 FQGNSA. The CDR3 length is 16 residues. Unmatched junction bases numbered 10, after V lost 1 base and J lost 10 bases. The CDR3 DNA reads TGTGCCAGCAGCTTAGGCCAGACAGGGCTGGTCTCACCCCTCCACTTT. Encoded protein: CASSLGQTGLVSPLHF.